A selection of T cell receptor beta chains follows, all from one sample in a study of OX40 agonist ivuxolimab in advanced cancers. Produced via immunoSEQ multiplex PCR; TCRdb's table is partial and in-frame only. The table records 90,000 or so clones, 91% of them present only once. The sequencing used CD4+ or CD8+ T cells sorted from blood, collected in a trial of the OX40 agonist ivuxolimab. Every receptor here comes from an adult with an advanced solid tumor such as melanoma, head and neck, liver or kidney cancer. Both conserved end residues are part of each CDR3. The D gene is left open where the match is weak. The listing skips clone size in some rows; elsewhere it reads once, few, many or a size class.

TGTGCCAGCGGCGGGCATGCCTACGAGCAGTACTTC	CASGGHAYEQYF	.	TRBV14	TRBJ2-7	.
TGCGCCAGCAGCCAGACGATGAGGAATGAGCAGTTCTTC	CASSQTMRNEQFF	.	TRBV4-3	TRBJ2-1	.
TGTGCCATCAAACCACTTCCGGGACTAGGCCACGAGCAGTACTTC	CAIKPLPGLGHEQYF	.	TRBV28	TRBJ2-7	TRBD2
TGTGCCAGCAGCTTACGACTTTACACAGATACGCAGTATTTT	CASSLRLYTDTQYF	.	TRBV5-4	TRBJ2-3	.
TGTGCCAGCAGTTTAATTTCCGGATTAGGGACGCTCGGAAAACTGTTTTTT	CASSLISGLGTLGKLFF	.	TRBV28	TRBJ1-4	.
TGTGCCAGCAGCTTGACAGGGGGAACTTCACCCCTCCACTTT	CASSLTGGTSPLHF	.	TRBV11-3	TRBJ1-6	TRBD1
TGTGCCAGCAGCGTTACTGGCAATGAGCAGTTCTTC	CASSVTGNEQFF	.	TRBV9	TRBJ2-1	.
TGTGCCATCAGGGGGACAGCGAACACCGGGGAGCTGTTTTTT	CAIRGTANTGELFF	.	TRBV10-3	TRBJ2-2	TRBD1
TGTGCCAGCAGCGTACTGTCAGGAAACACCGGGGAGCTGTTTTTT	CASSVLSGNTGELFF	.	TRBV9	TRBJ2-2	.
TGTGCCAGCAGCTTATACCGGACTAGCGGGAGGTACAATGAGCAGTTCTTC	CASSLYRTSGRYNEQFF	.	TRBV11-2	TRBJ2-1	TRBD2
TGTGCCAGCAGTCCAGGTTGGGTGAACACTGAAGCTTTCTTT	CASSPGWVNTEAFF	.	TRBV27	TRBJ1-1	.
TGTGCCAGCTACGGGAATAACAGAGCCTACGAGCAGTACTTC	CASYGNNRAYEQYF	.	TRBV6-1	TRBJ2-7	.
TGTGCCAGCAGCCGTTACGCCGCTCAGTACCTCTTAAGCTCTGGGGCCAACGTCCTGACTTTC	CASSRYAAQYLLSSGANVLTF	.	TRBV28	TRBJ2-6	.
TGTGCCAGTAGTGCCCGGACAGGGGGAGATGAAAAACTGTTTTTT	CASSARTGGDEKLFF	.	TRBV19	TRBJ1-4	TRBD1
TGTGCCAGCAGTTTCAGGGGGGGGGAATACGAGCAGTACTTC	CASSFRGGEYEQYF	.	TRBV27	TRBJ2-7	.
TGTGCCAGCAGACGGGCAGGGGGCGCATGGACCCAGTACTTC	CASRRAGGAWTQYF	.	TRBV11-3	TRBJ2-5	TRBD1
TGTGCCAGCAGTTACGGGCAGGCTCAGCCCCAGCATTTT	CASSYGQAQPQHF	.	TRBV6-5	TRBJ1-5	.
TGCGCCAGCAGCTTGGTGAGCGGGACGTCCTACGAGCAGTACTTC	CASSLVSGTSYEQYF	.	TRBV5-1	TRBJ2-7	TRBD2
TGTGCCAGCAGTAGGGACTTCTCCTACGAGCAGTACTTC	CASSRDFSYEQYF	.	TRBV28	TRBJ2-7	.
TGTGCCAGCAGCGCGCTTCAGGGGGCTTACACCGGGGAGCTGTTTTTT	CASSALQGAYTGELFF	.	TRBV7-2	TRBJ2-2	TRBD1
TGTGCCTGGAGTGGACAGAGCAATCAGCCCCAGCATTTT	CAWSGQSNQPQHF	.	TRBV30	TRBJ1-5	.
TGTGCCAGCAGTTCCCCTAGCGGTCACAATGAGCAGTTCTTC	CASSSPSGHNEQFF	.	TRBV2	TRBJ2-1	TRBD2
TGCAGCGCGATAGGGACAGGGTATGAAAAACTGTTTTTT	CSAIGTGYEKLFF	.	TRBV29-1	TRBJ1-4	TRBD1
TGTGCTAGTGGTTTGTTGACGAGGGGGGTGAACACTGAAGCTTTCTTT	CASGLLTRGVNTEAFF	.	TRBV12-5	TRBJ1-1	.
TGTGCCAGTTTTGAGGGGCAGGGGTATGAAAAACTGTTTTTT	CASFEGQGYEKLFF	.	TRBV28	TRBJ1-4	.
TGTGCCAGCAGCCAGAGGACTAGCGGTCATGCTGAGCAGTTCTTC	CASSQRTSGHAEQFF	.	TRBV11-3	TRBJ2-1	TRBD2
TGTGCCAGCAGCTTAGCGCTTGGGGTCAATAATTCACCCCTCCACTTT	CASSLALGVNNSPLHF	.	TRBV7-2	TRBJ1-6	.
TGTGCCAGCACCCTGAAAGCGGGAGGGTGGGATACGCAGTATTTT	CASTLKAGGWDTQYF	few	TRBV7-2	TRBJ2-3	TRBD2
TGTGCCAGCAGCCAAGGCCGTTCGAACACCTTC	CASSQGRSNTF	.	TRBV7-9	TRBJ1-2	.
TGTGCCTGGAGTTCGGGGGACAATGAGCAGTTCTTC	CAWSSGDNEQFF	.	TRBV30	TRBJ2-1	.
TGTGCCACCAGCAGAGTGGCAGGGTACGGCACTGAAGCTTTCTTT	CATSRVAGYGTEAFF	.	TRBV15	TRBJ1-1	.
TGTGCCAGCAGCTTAGAAGAGAGTGGCTACACCTTC	CASSLEESGYTF	once	TRBV7-2	TRBJ1-2	.
TGCGCCAGCAGCCAAGAGGGGTCTAGCACAGATACGCAGTATTTT	CASSQEGSSTDTQYF	.	TRBV4-3	TRBJ2-3	.
TGTGCCAGCAGCTTAGGTCGGACGACAGTCAACTATGGCTACACCTTC	CASSLGRTTVNYGYTF	.	TRBV7-8	TRBJ1-2	.
TGTGCCAGCAGCTTCCCTGGGGGCTTGGGTGAAAAACTGTTTTTT	CASSFPGGLGEKLFF	.	TRBV11-3	TRBJ1-4	.
TGTGCCAGCTTTAACACCGACCCCTCGGAGACCCAGTACTTC	CASFNTDPSETQYF	.	TRBV2	TRBJ2-5	.
TGTGCCAGTATTAAATCCTCCAGCGGATACGGATCCTACGAGCAGTACTTC	CASIKSSSGYGSYEQYF	once	TRBV19	TRBJ2-7	.
TGTGCCAGCACCCCTGGGCCCTGGACTGAAGCTTTCTTT	CASTPGPWTEAFF	.	TRBV28	TRBJ1-1	.
TGTGCCAGTAGCATAGCCGGGGGCCGCCCCGAGCAGTACTTC	CASSIAGGRPEQYF	.	TRBV19	TRBJ2-7	.
TGTGCCAGCAGCCAAGCGTCTAGCGGCTGGAATGAGCAGTTCTTC	CASSQASSGWNEQFF	.	TRBV14	TRBJ2-1	TRBD2
TGTGCCAGCAGCTTATCATCCCCAGGTGGCTACGAGCAGTACTTC	CASSLSSPGGYEQYF	once	TRBV7-6	TRBJ2-7	.
TGCGCCAGCAGCTTACGACTAGCGGATTACGAGCAGTACTTC	CASSLRLADYEQYF	.	TRBV5-1	TRBJ2-7	TRBD2
TGTGCCAGCAGCCAAGCAGGGGCAGTCTATTCCGGAAACACCATATATTTT	CASSQAGAVYSGNTIYF	.	TRBV14	TRBJ1-3	.
TGTGCCAGCAGCCTATCGATAGCGGGACTGAACACCGGGGAGCTGTTTTTT	CASSLSIAGLNTGELFF	.	TRBV7-2	TRBJ2-2	TRBD2
TGTGCCAGCAGTCCCACTAGCGGGAGGGTCGGGGAGCTGTTTTTT	CASSPTSGRVGELFF	.	TRBV6-5	TRBJ2-2	TRBD2
TGTGCCAGCAGCTTAGGCCCACAGACTTATGGCTACACCTTC	CASSLGPQTYGYTF	.	TRBV7-2	TRBJ1-2	.
TGTGCCAGCAGCCTTCGTTCGGAGGGTGAACGAAAACTGTTTTTT	CASSLRSEGERKLFF	.	TRBV7-8	TRBJ1-4	.
TGCGCCAGCAGCTTGGCCGGGAATGAGCAGTTCTTC	CASSLAGNEQFF	.	TRBV5-1	TRBJ2-1	.
TGCGCCAGCAGCTTGACAGTCCGTACGCAGTATTTT	CASSLTVRTQYF	.	TRBV5-1	TRBJ2-3	.
TGTGCCAGCTCACCGACTCTAAACTGGCACGGGAACACTGAAGCTTTCTTT	CASSPTLNWHGNTEAFF	.	TRBV18	TRBJ1-1	.
TGTGCCAGCAGCCCACGACCGTTTAATGAAAAACTGTTTTTT	CASSPRPFNEKLFF	.	TRBV11-3	TRBJ1-4	.
TGTGCCAGTAGTATGGGCAGCCATCAAGAGACCCAGTACTTC	CASSMGSHQETQYF	.	TRBV19	TRBJ2-5	.
TGTGCCAGCAGCCGGGACCGGGTCCAATCGGGGGAGCTGTTTTTT	CASSRDRVQSGELFF	.	TRBV7-3	TRBJ2-2	.
TGTGCCAGCATCTTTCCGGGACAGAACACTGAAGCTTTCTTT	CASIFPGQNTEAFF	.	TRBV7-2	TRBJ1-1	.
TGTGCCAGCAGCCAAGACAGGGGGCTGTTCGACACTGAAGCTTTCTTT	CASSQDRGLFDTEAFF	.	TRBV5-6	TRBJ1-1	TRBD1
TGTGCCATCAGTCATGGGAGCGGCCTGAGCTCCTACAATGAGCAGTTCTTC	CAISHGSGLSSYNEQFF	.	TRBV10-3	TRBJ2-1	.
TGTGCCAGCAGCTTAGACGGACTAGTTTCCCGAGAGACCCAGTACTTC	CASSLDGLVSRETQYF	.	TRBV11-1	TRBJ2-5	TRBD2
TGTGCCATCAGTTCAGGCGGGCAGAATAATGAGCAGTTCTTC	CAISSGGQNNEQFF	.	TRBV10-3	TRBJ2-1	.
TGTGCCAGCAGTGAGGGGACTAGCTTCGATACGCAGTATTTT	CASSEGTSFDTQYF	.	TRBV6-1	TRBJ2-3	TRBD2